These 5 T cell receptor beta chains were sequenced from one sample in a study of blood T cell repertoires in COVID-19. The protocol was immunoSEQ multiplex PCR, while the TCRdb copy is restricted to in-frame clones and leaves out a portion. The table includes about 64,000 clones, 85% to 90% detected once. The sequenced material came from peripheral blood. These receptors came from a middle-aged man with active COVID-19.

The chain employs TRBV4-1 and TRBJ1-2, with 8 positions matching TRBD1. This CDR3 has 11 residues. With 11 bases clipped from V and 9 bases from J, the junction kept 8 bases outside the gene matches. Germline CDR1 and CDR2: MGHRA and YSYEKL. The CDR3: CAGSRQGSYTF. For the CDR3, the DNA is TGCGCCGGCTCACGACAGGGGAGCTACACCTTC.

Regarding this clone: Other DNA sequences from this sample encode an identical CDR3 as well. The chain couples TRBV3-1 (or the pseudogene TRBV3-2) to TRBJ1-2; perhaps TRBD1 as D (5 bases). V lost 0 bases and J lost 3, with 8 bases in between. The germline CDR1 and CDR2 sequences are LGHDT and YNNKEL (reference sequence). CDR3 length equals 14 residues. The DNA for the CDR3 is TGTGCCAGCAGCCAAGAAGCGGGGGACTATGGCTACACCTTC. Protein product: CASSQEAGDYGYTF.

The chain joins TRBV7-9 to TRBJ2-7; D possibly corresponds to TRBD1 (5 bases). This CDR3 comprises 15 residues. CDR1 is SEHNR, CDR2 FQNEAQ, per germline (reference sequence). The V gene lost 5 bases and the J gene lost 0 bases, with 14 bases spanning the gap. The CDR3 DNA is TGTGCCAGCAGCCAGTCAGGGATTACCTCCTACGAGCAGTACTTC. Its translation: CASSQSGITSYEQYF.

The chain employs TRBV14 and TRBJ1-2; TRBD1 is a possible D gene (5 bases). In germline, CDR1 is SGHDN, CDR2 FVKESK. V was pared by 0 bases and J by 3 bases, with 8 bases between. CDR3 length equals 14 residues. CDR3 DNA: TGTGCCAGCAGCCAAGACTGGGGGGACTATGGCTACACCTTC. This translates into CASSQDWGDYGYTF.

This clone was seen once. The J gene is TRBJ1-2, the V gene TRBV10-2; D gene ambiguous. The germline V gene encodes CDR1 WSHSY and CDR2 SAAADI. V was shortened by 2 bases and J by 6 bases, with 16 bases between the two germline ends. The CDR3 runs to 15 residues. Written as DNA, the CDR3 is TGCGCCAGCAGTGAGGCCCGGGAAGAAGGAAATGGCTACACCTTC. This sequence encodes CASSEAREEGNGYTF.